The T cell receptor (beta chain) described here comes from a study of blood T cell repertoires in COVID-19. Study as a whole: The United States, Italy and Spain provided the acute and convalescent COVID-19 samples. Nucleic acid was either cDNA or gDNA, and it came from T cells, B-cell-depleted T cells, or PBMCs.

The method was immunoSEQ multiplex PCR; TCRdb's version includes in-frame clones alone and lacks a portion of them. The sample lists 250,000 or so clones; about 91% were seen once. Cohort allocation depended upon clinical history that participants reported. Trimming removed 0 bases from V and 6 bases from J, with 10 bases in between. The V gene's germline CDR1 is SGHRS and CDR2 YFSETQ. This CDR3 contains 15 residues. V usage is TRBV5-1 and J usage is TRBJ1-6; D unclear. The sample was PBMCs or T cells enriched from blood (not recorded which). The sequence was collected from a man aged 40-55 years who had been exposed to COVID-19. The CDR3 sequence: CASSLAGEFNSPLHF. CDR3 nucleotide sequence: TGCGCCAGCAGCTTGGCTGGGGAGTTTAATTCACCCCTCCACTTT.